This T cell receptor (beta chain) was recorded in a study of shared T cell receptors in the human thymus. CDR1 WNHNN and CDR2 SYGVQD come from the germline V gene (reference sequence). This CDR3 spans 15 amino acids. The trim removed 10 bases at V and 2 bases at J, leaving 14 bases unmatched. The table came from immunoSEQ multiplex PCR; TCRdb's copy has only in-frame clones and leaves some out. This table holds roughly 560,000 clones, 70% to 80% found once. This same sample was also part of a study on human thymus T cells. From that paper: Finnish infants who were healthy and having corrective surgery for congenital heart defects made up the donors. The thymus tissue came from resections taken during corrective heart surgery. What related research reported was that thymic repertoires overlapped highly among unrelated individuals.

This TCR was sampled from a boy younger than two with a congenital heart defect. The sample consisted of thymocytes. This rearrangement joins TRBV10-1 to TRBJ2-7; 7 nucleotides agree with TRBD2. CDR3: CATSPSGKTTYEQYF. DNA of the CDR3: TGCGCCACCTCACCAAGCGGGAAAACCACCTACGAGCAGTACTTC.